This is a list of T cell receptor beta chains from one sample in a study of cytomegalovirus exposure and HLA in healthy donors. Using immunoSEQ multiplex PCR, the repertoire was profiled, and TCRdb retains in-frame clones only, with some absent. The repertoire holds approximately 140,000 clones, with about four fifths as singletons. The sequenced material came from PBMCs. The receptors were gathered from a man aged 18-30 years in good health and CMV-seronegative. CDR3s include the opening cysteine and the closing phenylalanine or tryptophan. The order of the fields is V gene, CDR3 protein.

>TRBV6-5
CASAQGGTEAFF
>TRBV11-2
CASSPIQGTYEQYF
>TRBV6-4
CASSPGTSGGGETQYF
>TRBV11-3
CASSLTMEGTSEQYF
>TRBV7-9
CASSESGAYEQYF
>TRBV7-9
CASSDRTAYEQYF
>TRBV6-1
CASSEWEGSYEQYF
>TRBV4-1
CASSQAGLEQYF
>TRBV7-2
CASSSSTENYGYTF
>TRBV30
CAWGAGVANEKLFF
>TRBV18
CASLPTLGTASQETQYF
>TRBV6-1
CASTMTGEGYEQYF
>TRBV19
CASSIGGSGNTIYF
>TRBV27
CASSGEAGPWTGADEQFF
>TRBV5-1
CASSLGNVRSGGYTF
>TRBV6-1
CASRYHPGETQYF
>TRBV7-6
CASSLAAGGGSYNSPLHF
>TRBV6-5
CASSYQTGYGYTF
>TRBV2
CASSLGSSYNSPLHF
>TRBV7-2
CASSTTGQSYEQYF
>TRBV5-5
CASRVGPREKLFF
>TRBV9
CASSVGVGAVPQHF
>TRBV9
CASSVAEDTQYF
>TRBV7-9
CASSLGQGNNQPQHF
>TRBV5-6
CASSMVGQDGYTF
>TRBV7-2
CASSLAGLGYEQYF
>TRBV6-5
CASGQGARFEQYF
>TRBV7-8
CASSLMRQTGVPQPQHF
>TRBV18
CASSPPTGGKPTEAFF
>TRBV12-5
CASGLVQGANEAFF
>TRBV9
CASSPITGTYEQYF
>TRBV11-3
CASSLGGTRSTEAFF
>TRBV6-5
CASSFQGQGSNTEAFF
>TRBV6-1
CARGAGYLGELFF
>TRBV9
CASSVGRGLIGDYEQYF
>TRBV9
CASSVVGRGTEAFF
>TRBV7-9
CASSLVSGVINYGYTF
>TRBV7-3
CASSATPGGTEAFF
>TRBV25-1
CASTAGAHGYTF
>TRBV25-1
CASSAGGSYGYTF
>TRBV30
CAWRTGGSQPQHF
>TRBV7-2
CASSLGQNNSPLHF
>TRBV28
CASTLPGQINSPLHF
>TRBV6-4
CASSVTSGVPYEQYF
>TRBV5-4
CASGRPELQETQYF
>TRBV6-5
CASSSDRGYEQYF
>TRBV10-1
CASETASGEQYF
>TRBV5-6
CASDDPRDSDYGYTF
>TRBV19
CASSIGGSGLQRGYEQYF
>TRBV30
CAWSVRRDNSYTF
>TRBV7-6
CASMRDRSTGELFF
>TRBV9
CASSVVPTTGYEQYF
>TRBV7-6
CASSSLLLAGEINEQFF
>TRBV9
CASSVIQGGAEAFF
>TRBV6-5
CASSYGQPSSYEQYF
>TRBV5-8
CASSLQGARTEAFF
>TRBV9
CASSAPISLQGAVDYNEQFF
>TRBV2
CASKLEGARTQYF
>TRBV9
CASSEDFNQPQHF